The 11 T cell receptor beta chains below were found in one sample sequenced in a study of type 1 regulatory T cells. Using its own MiXCR run on the reads, TCRdb lists one record per CDR3 protein. The sample includes 5,000 to 6,500 distinct CDR3 sequences, around 26% of them seen just once. Study conclusions and caveats: Compared with non-type 1 regulatory T cells, type 1 regulatory T cells showed a more restricted TCR repertoire.

These receptors lack a known antigen. Sequencing used cultured type 1 regulatory T (Tr1) cells, either the whole culture or a sorted fraction (not recorded which). The source of these receptors is a human donor in good health.

The table lists this clonotype with many counts. The chain has TRBV7-9 and TRBJ2-2; 12 bases match TRBD2. The CDR3 loop spans 17 amino acids. The germline V gene encodes CDR1 SEHNR and CDR2 FQNEAQ (reference sequence). V lost 3 bases and J lost 5; bases outside the gene matches: 7. The CDR3 sequence: CASSFPRLAGDTGELFF. The CDR3 coding sequence is TGTGCCAGCAGCTTCCCAAGACTAGCGGGGGATACCGGGGAGCTGTTTTTT.

This clonotype was counted at least ten times. The rearrangement links TRBV18 to TRBJ1-4; 7 nucleotides line up with TRBD1. V lost 5 bases to trimming and J lost 8 bases; unmatched junction nucleotides: 8. Germline values: CDR1 KGHSH, CDR2 LQKENI. CDR3 length equals 14 residues. CDR3 DNA: TGTGCCAGCTCAAGACAGGGATGGGAGGAAAAACTGTTTTTT. Residues: CASSRQGWEEKLFF.

Concerning this clonotype: This could be a read error, since a much larger clone is one nucleotide away. This chain links TRBV6-2 or TRBV6-3 with TRBJ1-1; TRBD1 aligns across 9 bases. The V gene's germline CDR1 is MNHEY and CDR2 SVGEGT. CDR3 length equals 16 residues. The chain's CDR3 is CASSPVPGQGGTETFF. As DNA, the CDR3 is TGTGCCAGCAGCCCTGTCCCGGGACAGGGTGGCACTGAAACTTTCTTT.

This clonotype was detected ten times or more. The chain couples TRBV6-6 to TRBJ1-4, with TRBD1 matching over 7 bases. The CDR3 contains 14 residues. V shed 7 bases and J 7 bases; nucleotides not matched to a gene: 9. Germline V gene lookup returns CDR1 MNHNY and CDR2 SVGAGI (reference sequence). As DNA, the CDR3 is TGTGCCAGCACCGGGACAGTTTGGCGTGAAAAACTGTTTTTT. Its translation: CASTGTVWREKLFF.

In its sample, this clonotype ranks as medium-sized. CDR3 nucleotide sequence: TGTGCCAGCAGTGAACAGGGTTTCACTGAAGCTTTCTTT. It translates to CASSEQGFTEAFF. The rearrangement links TRBV2 to TRBJ1-1; weak D call: TRBD1 (5 bases). Deletions cut 2 bases from V and 4 bases from J, with 8 bases between. This CDR3 is 13 amino acids long. CDR1 and CDR2 from the germline V gene are SNHLY and FYNNEI. Looking up the rest from reference TRBV2 and TRBJ1-1 gives the full variable domain: EPEVTQTPSHQVTQMGQEVILRCVPISNHLYFYWYRQILGQKVEFLVSFYNNEISEKSEIFDDQFSVERPDGSNFTLKIRSTKLEDSAMYFCASSEQGFTEAFFGQGTRLTVV.

This clonotype is categorized as medium-sized. The V gene is TRBV5-1, the J gene TRBJ2-7, with D perhaps assigned TRBD1 or TRBD2 (5 bases each). Per the germline V gene, CDR1 is SGHRS and CDR2 is YFSETQ. This CDR3 is 18 amino acids long. Trimming took off 7 bases at V and 1 base at J, with 27 bases between the two ends. The CDR3 here is CASAPGPVQSPWSYEQYF. In DNA form, the CDR3 reads TGCGCCAGCGCTCCGGGACCTGTCCAATCCCCGTGGTCCTACGAGCAGTACTTC.

The chain has TRBV20-1 and TRBJ2-5, with D possibly being TRBD1 (5 bases). V was cut by 1 base and J by 7 bases, with 16 bases left in between. This CDR3 has 14 residues. Germline CDR1 is DFQATT and CDR2 is SNEGSKA (reference sequence). CDR3 residues: CSARASVGPGTQYF. The CDR3 DNA follows: TGCAGTGCTAGAGCTTCCGTGGGGCCGGGGACCCAGTACTTC.

This clonotype was detected many times. This sequence joins TRBV5-5 and TRBJ1-4; 7 bases agree with TRBD1. The CDR3 covers 14 residues. The germline V gene has CDR1 SGHKS and CDR2 YYEKEE (reference sequence). J lost 8 bases, V lost 4 bases, and 8 bases had no gene match. CDR3 DNA: TGTGCCAGCAGCACGGACAGGTCGGGGGAAAAACTGTTTTTT. It specifies CASSTDRSGEKLFF. Full variable domain (outside the CDR3, taken from reference TRBV5-5 and TRBJ1-4): DAGVTQSPTHLIKTRGQQVTLRCSPISGHKSVSWYQQVLGQGPQFIFQYYEKEERGRGNFPDRFSARQFPNYSSELNVNALLLGDSALYLCASSTDRSGEKLFFGSGTQLSVL.

The chain employs TRBV18 and TRBJ1-5; 7 bases are shared with TRBD1. The CDR3 loop spans 15 amino acids. Germline assignment: CDR1 KGHSH and CDR2 LQKENI. The ends lost 5 bases at V and 2 bases at J; junction bases unmatched: 6. This CDR3 reads CASSEQGYGNQPQHF. CDR3 sequence (DNA): TGTGCCAGCTCAGAACAGGGGTACGGCAATCAGCCCCAGCATTTT.

This clonotype was counted a few times. The chain uses TRBV6-5 and TRBJ1-2; a weak D match, TRBD1 (5 bases). The CDR3 totals 14 residues. Germline-derived CDR1 and CDR2 are MNHEY and SVGAGI. Between the trimmed V and J ends, which lost 1 base and 2 bases, there was a span of 8 bases. CDR3 nucleotide sequence: TGTGCCAGCAGTTACTTAGCAGGGAACTATGGCTACACCTTC. It specifies CASSYLAGNYGYTF.

A word on this clonotype: Possible read error: a much larger clone is one base away. This chain uses TRBV15 with TRBJ2-1, with unresolved D. Deletions cut 4 bases from V and 1 base from J, with 5 bases between. Germline V CDR1 and CDR2: LNHNV, YYDKDF (reference sequence). There are 13 residues in the CDR3. CDR3 sequence: CATSIRSYNEQFF. As DNA, the CDR3 is TGTGCCACCAGCATCAGATCCTACAATGAGCAGTTCTTC.